This TCR beta chain comes out of a study of T cells in Graves' hyperthyroidism and ophthalmopathy. RNA transcripts were the template for amplifying TCR beta CDR3 regions. Initially, a first-round RT-PCR of the TCR CDR3 employed the HTBI primer set. TCRdb fed the multiplex PCR reads into MiXCR, producing one record per CDR3 protein. The sample lists hundreds of thousands of distinct CDR3 sequences; roughly a third were seen once. This clonotype was seen only a few times. What it recognizes is unknown. The study, taken as a whole, reports: Most clonotypes that expanded in the thyroid above 0.001 also showed up in blood.

CDR3 length: 13 amino acids. V lost 7 bases to trimming and J lost 0 bases, with 10 bases between them. Sequencing input: blood. The chain uses TRBV12-3 or TRBV12-4 and TRBJ2-7; the D gene is possibly TRBD1 (5 bases). The receptor comes from a woman aged 40 to 55 with Graves' hyperthyroidism. CDR3 amino acids: CASTQGTSYEQYF. CDR3 DNA: TGTGCCAGCACCCAGGGTACCTCCTACGAGCAGTACTTC.